Shown below are 16 T cell receptor beta chains from a single sample sequenced in a study of cytomegalovirus exposure and HLA in healthy donors. TCRdb keeps only in-frame clones here, not all; method: immunoSEQ multiplex PCR. Seen here are roughly 84,000 clones, roughly 93% observed once, and the top ten hold approximately 2%. Sample: PBMCs. All receptors come from a man aged 25-45 years in good health and CMV-seronegative.

In the case of this clone: Germline is not matched at one junction end, which may reflect a read error. The chain is built from TRBV7-7 and TRBJ2-7; 9 nucleotides align to TRBD1. Germline V gene sequence: CDR1 SSHAT, CDR2 FNYEAQ (reference sequence). CDR3 length: 14 amino acids. The CDR3 here is CASSFGQGNYEQYF. The CDR3 DNA reads as TGTGCTAGCAGCTTCGGACAGGGGAACTACGAGCAGTACTTC.

This clone was detected once. V usage is TRBV5-1 and J usage is TRBJ2-1; the match to TRBD2 covers 7 bases. This CDR3 region has 14 residues. Germline V gives CDR1 SGHRS, CDR2 YFSETQ. J was trimmed by 8 bases and V by 3 bases; bases with no gene match: 8. The CDR3 sequence is CASSSRTSTDEQFF. In DNA form, the CDR3 reads TGCGCCAGCAGCTCCCGGACTAGTACCGATGAGCAGTTCTTC. The full variable domain, in which reference TRBV5-1 and TRBJ2-1 provide the parts outside the CDR3, is KAGVTQTPRYLIKTRGQQVTLSCSPISGHRSVSWYQQTPGQGLQFLFEYFSETQRNKGNFPGRFSGRQFSNSRSEMNVSTLELGDSALYLCASSSRTSTDEQFFGPGTRLTVL.

This chain links TRBV14 with TRBJ2-1, with 8 bases lining up with TRBD2. V shed 2 bases, J shed 5 bases, and the junction held 5 bases outside the gene matches. The CDR3 totals 15 residues. Germline values: CDR1 SGHDN, CDR2 FVKESK. CDR3 region: CASSQRALADNEQFF. The CDR3 bases are TGTGCCAGCAGCCAAAGGGCACTAGCGGACAATGAGCAGTTCTTC.

CDR3 in amino acids: CASSRLRGGKETQYF. CDR3 nucleotide sequence: TGTGCCAGCAGTCGCCTGCGGGGGGGCAAAGAGACCCAGTACTTC. This chain connects TRBV28 to TRBJ2-5; 9 bases fit TRBD2. The CDR3 loop spans 15 amino acids. Germline CDR1 is MDHEN and CDR2 is SYDVKM. The ends lost 5 bases at V and 3 bases at J; junction bases unmatched: 7.

The chain combines TRBV5-8 with TRBJ2-3; TRBD2 matches at 9 bases. This CDR3 comprises 16 residues. Losses at the gene ends were 4 bases for V and 3 bases for J; bases not matched to a gene: 9. Germline CDR1 is SGHTS and CDR2 is YDEGEE. CDR3 coding DNA: TGTGCCAGCAGCCCGATCGGGCGGGAGGGTACAGATACGCAGTATTTT. Residues: CASSPIGREGTDTQYF.

V usage is TRBV9 and J usage is TRBJ2-7, with TRBD2 matching 8 bases. V lost 3 bases to trimming and J lost 0 bases; unmatched junction nucleotides: 5. The CDR3 contains 15 residues. Germline V gene data show CDR1 as SGDLS and CDR2 as YYNGEE. Written as DNA, the CDR3 is TGTGCCAGCAGCGCGACCGGGACTAGCTCCTACGAGCAGTACTTC. This codes for CASSATGTSSYEQYF.

In its sample, this clone was seen a few times. The rearrangement uses TRBV5-4 and TRBJ2-2; tentative D call: TRBD2 (6 bases). CDR1 is SGHNT and CDR2 is YYREEE in the germline V gene (reference sequence). The CDR3 covers 17 residues. Trimming took 4 bases from V and 3 from J, leaving 19 bases between them. The CDR3 region has the DNA TGTGCCAGCAGCCGAATTGGGTGGGGAGGAGACACCGGGGAGCTGTTTTTT. Encoded protein: CASSRIGWGGDTGELFF.

V gene TRBV23-1 combines with J gene TRBJ2-2, with D possibly being TRBD1 (6 bases). TRBV23-1 counts as an open reading frame of uncertain function. The germline V and J ends were trimmed by 0 bases and 2 bases, with 19 bases remaining between them. This CDR3 has 19 amino acids. The CDR3 DNA is TGCGCCAGCAGTCAATCCTTCCGGACAGCTAATACAAACACCGGGGAGCTGTTTTTT. This codes for CASSQSFRTANTNTGELFF.

The chain links TRBV5-5 to TRBJ2-7, with a possible D match to TRBD1 (6 bases). The CDR3 covers 14 residues. Germline CDR1 and CDR2: SGHKS and YYEKEE (reference sequence). Trimming cost V 2 bases and J 1 base, with 10 bases left between them. The CDR3 loop reads CASSFLGQSYEQYF. DNA of the CDR3: TGTGCCAGCAGCTTCCTAGGACAGTCCTACGAGCAGTACTTC.

The chain carries TRBV7-9 and TRBJ1-5; D is undetermined. Germline V gene sequence: CDR1 SEHNR, CDR2 FQNEAQ (reference sequence). This CDR3 contains 13 residues. V was clipped by 5 bases and J by 7 bases, with 12 bases between them. The CDR3: CASSPNGEQPQHF. The CDR3 DNA follows: TGTGCCAGCAGCCCCAATGGGGAGCAGCCCCAGCATTTT.

The V gene is TRBV6-1, the J gene TRBJ1-6, with D perhaps matching TRBD1 (5 bases). V gave up 0 bases and J gave up 0 bases, with 12 bases separating them. The CDR3 is 18 amino acids. Germline V lookup: CDR1 MNHNS, CDR2 SASEGT. Here the CDR3 reads CASSEALRGSSYNSPLHF. The CDR3 nucleotides read TGTGCCAGCAGTGAAGCGCTTCGGGGGAGCTCCTATAATTCACCCCTCCACTTT.

This clone was counted once. V and J are TRBV2 and TRBJ1-1, with 10 bases that match TRBD1. Germline loops: CDR1 SNHLY, CDR2 FYNNEI. The junction had 8 bases not matched to a gene; V was cut back by 2 bases and J by 5 bases. The CDR3 sequence is 16 residues long. The CDR3 here is CASSESIGQGVTEAFF. The CDR3 bases are TGTGCCAGCAGTGAATCGATAGGACAGGGGGTTACTGAAGCTTTCTTT.

V usage is TRBV29-1 and J usage is TRBJ2-5, with TRBD2 matching over 12 bases. Germline-derived CDR1 and CDR2 are SQVTM and ANQGSEA. This CDR3 region has 15 residues. The ends lost 2 bases at V and 5 bases at J; junction bases unmatched: 6. The CDR3 nucleotides read TGCAGCGTTGAAAGGGCTAGCGGGGGGGCCGAGACCCAGTACTTC. As protein: CSVERASGGAETQYF. Looking up the rest from reference TRBV29-1 and TRBJ2-5 gives the full variable domain: SAVISQKPSRDICQRGTSLTIQCQVDSQVTMMFWYRQQPGQSLTLIATANQGSEATYESGFVIDKFPISRPNLTFSTLTVSNMSPEDSSIYLCSVERASGGAETQYFGPGTRLLVL.

The V gene is TRBV10-3, the J gene TRBJ1-5; no firm D call. Germline V gene sequence: CDR1 ENHRY, CDR2 SYGVKD. The V and J ends lost 10 bases and 4 bases respectively, with 14 bases between them. CDR3 length: 13 amino acids. CDR3 sequence (DNA): TGTGCCACCCAGACGGAGAATAATCAGCCCCAGCATTTT. As protein: CATQTENNQPQHF.

This clone showed up just once. The CDR3 region has the DNA TGCGCCAGCAGCCAAGATCCTAGCACCGGGGAGCTGTTTTTT. Translation: CASSQDPSTGELFF. V and J are TRBV4-1 and TRBJ2-2; D gene uncertain. Trimming shortened V by 0 bases and J by 4 bases, and 6 bases separated the two germline ends. Germline lookup yields CDR1 MGHRA and CDR2 YSYEKL. The CDR3 length is 14 residues.

The CDR3 region has the DNA TGTGCCAGCAGCAAAACTCTGGAGGGGGGGTGTGAGACCCAGTACTTC. Residues: CASSKTLEGGCETQYF. The chain joins TRBV21-1 to TRBJ2-5; TRBD2 is taken as the D call from the table, unchecked against the DNA. TRBV21-1 is given as a pseudogene. This CDR3 is 16 amino acids long.